This T cell receptor (beta chain) was profiled in a study of OX40 agonist ivuxolimab in advanced cancers. The overall study: Intravenous ivuxolimab was administered to patients every 2 weeks at 0.01 to 10 mg/kg.

On cycle 4 day 1 and cycle 7 day 1, as well as at baseline, blood was sampled. This CDR3 is 14 amino acids long. CDR1 and CDR2 from the germline V gene are LGHNT and FRNRAP. Trimming shortened V by 6 bases and J by 3 bases, and 15 bases separated the two germline ends. Profiling relied on immunoSEQ multiplex PCR, and the TCRdb table lists in-frame clones only, not all of them. The data contain tens of thousands of clones, 70% to 90% of them seen just once; the ten biggest clones take up 0.35%. The TCR was taken from an adult with an advanced solid tumor such as melanoma, head and neck, liver or kidney cancer. The sequencing here drew on CD4+ or CD8+ T cells sorted from blood, taken in a trial of the OX40 agonist ivuxolimab. This chain connects TRBV12-5 to TRBJ2-7; D perhaps matches TRBD2 (7 bases). CDR3 protein: CASGAGGPVYEQYF. The CDR3 region has the DNA TGTGCTAGTGGGGCCGGGGGGCCCGTCTACGAGCAGTACTTC.